This TCR beta chain came from a study of blood T cell repertoires in COVID-19. Generated by immunoSEQ multiplex PCR, the TCRdb table keeps only in-frame clones and is missing some. The sample has over 55,000 clones; around 85% are singletons. This clone has just one count. V trimming: 4 bases; J trimming: 6 bases; junction bases outside the gene matches: 6. The CDR3 runs 14 residues. Germline V CDR1 and CDR2: SGHRS, YFSETQ. The TCR originated in a woman of 80 years or more with acute or convalescent COVID-19. What was sequenced was peripheral blood. The chain couples TRBV5-1 to TRBJ2-1, with 8 bases lining up with TRBD1. CDR3 DNA: TGCGCCAGCAGCCCCTTGACAGGGGCCAATGAGCAGTTCTTC. It specifies CASSPLTGANEQFF.